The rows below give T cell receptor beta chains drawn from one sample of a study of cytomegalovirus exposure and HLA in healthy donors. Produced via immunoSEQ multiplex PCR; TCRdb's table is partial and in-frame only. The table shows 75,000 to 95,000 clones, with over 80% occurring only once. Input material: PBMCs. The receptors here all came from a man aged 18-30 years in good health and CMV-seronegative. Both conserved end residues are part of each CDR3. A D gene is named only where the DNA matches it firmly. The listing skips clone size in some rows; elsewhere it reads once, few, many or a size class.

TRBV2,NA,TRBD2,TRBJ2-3,TGTGCCAGCAGTGAAGGCCCCGTAGCGGGAGTCATCACAGATACGCAGTATTTT,CASSEGPVAGVITDTQYF
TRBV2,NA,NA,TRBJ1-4,TGTGCCAGCAGTGTCAGGCATGAAAAACTGTTTTTT,CASSVRHEKLFF
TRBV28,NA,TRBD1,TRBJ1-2,TGTGCCAGCAGTGCTACCGGGACAGGGAACTATGGCTACACCTTC,CASSATGTGNYGYTF
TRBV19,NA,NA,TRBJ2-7,TGTGCCAGTAGTTCAGTGTGGTACGAGCAGTACTTC,CASSSVWYEQYF
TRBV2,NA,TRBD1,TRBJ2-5,TGTGCCACCAAAGACAGGGGGCAGGGAGAGACCCAGTACTTC,CATKDRGQGETQYF
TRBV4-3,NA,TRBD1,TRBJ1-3,TGCGCCAGCAGCCATGACAGGGGGCTTCGGGGAAACACCACATATTTT,CASSHDRGLRGNTTYF
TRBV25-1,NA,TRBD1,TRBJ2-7,TGTGCCAGCAGTGAAGGGAGGATAGAGACAGGGGTGTACGAGCAGTACTTC,CASSEGRIETGVYEQYF
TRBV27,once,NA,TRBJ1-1,TGTGCCAGCAGTGTAAGCCCCGGGCGGGCTGCTTTCTTT,CASSVSPGRAAFF
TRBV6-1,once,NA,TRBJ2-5,TGTGCCAGCAGTGAAGTCGGGGGTGGACAAGAGACCCAGTACTTC,CASSEVGGGQETQYF
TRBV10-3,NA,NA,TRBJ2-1,TGTGCCATCAGTGAGTCGATGGGGGCGTCCTACAATGAGCAGTTCTTC,CAISESMGASYNEQFF
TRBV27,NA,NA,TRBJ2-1,TGTGCCAGCAGTTTTCAAGCGGGTGGCGACAATGAGCAGTTCTTC,CASSFQAGGDNEQFF
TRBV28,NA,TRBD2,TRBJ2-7,TGTGCCAGCAGCCAACGGGGACTAGTCGCTTACGAGCAGTACTTC,CASSQRGLVAYEQYF
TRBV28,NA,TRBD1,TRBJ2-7,TGTGCCAGCACAATACAGGGGGTGCTATACGAGCAGTACTTC,CASTIQGVLYEQYF
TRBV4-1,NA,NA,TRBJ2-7,TGCGCCAGCAGCCAAGACCTCCCTGGCGGCGAGCAGTACTTC,CASSQDLPGGEQYF
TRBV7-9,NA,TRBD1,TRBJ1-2,TGTGCCAGCAGCGACCGGGACAGGGGGAACTATGGCTACACCTTC,CASSDRDRGNYGYTF
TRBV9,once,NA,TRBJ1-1,TGTGCCAGCAGCGTAGATCCAGGGGAGGGCACTGAAGCTTTCTTT,CASSVDPGEGTEAFF
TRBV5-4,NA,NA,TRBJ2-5,TGTGCCAGCAGCTTGGATTCTGTCGGTCAAGAGACCCAGTACTTC,CASSLDSVGQETQYF
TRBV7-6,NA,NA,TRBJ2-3,TGTGCCAGCAGCTTAGCTAACAGCAGAAGCACAGATACGCAGTATTTT,CASSLANSRSTDTQYF
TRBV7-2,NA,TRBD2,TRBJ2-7,TGTGCCAGCAAGTTAGCGGGGCCGACGGGCGAGCAGTACTTC,CASKLAGPTGEQYF
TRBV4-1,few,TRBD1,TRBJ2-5,TGCGCCAGCAGCTATGGGACAGGGGCGGAGACCCAGTACTTC,CASSYGTGAETQYF
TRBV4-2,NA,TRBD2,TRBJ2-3,TGTGCCAGCAGCCCACCGGGCGGGAGGGCAGATACGCAGTATTTT,CASSPPGGRADTQYF
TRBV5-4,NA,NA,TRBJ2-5,TGTGCCAGCAGCCGTCCCCGGGATTTTGAAGAGACCCAGTACTTC,CASSRPRDFEETQYF
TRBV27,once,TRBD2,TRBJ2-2,TGTGCCATTACGACTAGCGGGAGAGTATACACCGGGGAGCTGTTTTTT,CAITTSGRVYTGELFF
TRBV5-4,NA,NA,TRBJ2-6,TGTGCCAGCAGCTACCCGGGGTCTGGGGCCAACGTCCTGACTTTC,CASSYPGSGANVLTF
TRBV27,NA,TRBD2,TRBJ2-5,TGTGCCAGCAGTCTTGGGACTAGCTACAATGAGCAGTACTTC,CASSLGTSYNEQYF
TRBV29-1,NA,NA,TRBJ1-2,TGCAGCTTGAACCAGGGCGTTGGGTATGGCTACACCTTC,CSLNQGVGYGYTF
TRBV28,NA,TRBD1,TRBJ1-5,TGTGCCAGCAGTTCGACAGGGATGGGAAATCAGCCCCAGCATTTT,CASSSTGMGNQPQHF
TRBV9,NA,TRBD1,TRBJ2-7,TGTGCCAGCAGCTCCGGGACAGACGCCTACGAGCAGTACTTC,CASSSGTDAYEQYF
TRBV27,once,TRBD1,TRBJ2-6,TGCGCCAGCAGCCGCATCGGGACAGGGTCCAACGTCCTGACTTTC,CASSRIGTGSNVLTF
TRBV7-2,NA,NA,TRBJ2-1,TGTGCCAGCAGCACAAACATAGCCGATGAGCAGTTCTTC,CASSTNIADEQFF
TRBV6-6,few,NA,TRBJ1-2,TGTGCCAGTAGTCCTCAGGGGACGGGTGGCTACACCTTC,CASSPQGTGGYTF
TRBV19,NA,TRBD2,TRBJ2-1,TGTGCCAGTAGTTTCCCCCGGACTAGCGGGAGAATGGATGAGCAGTTCTTC,CASSFPRTSGRMDEQFF
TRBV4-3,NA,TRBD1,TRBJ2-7,TGCGCCAGCAGCCGTAGGGATGCGGGACAGGGGATCTACGAGCAGTACTTC,CASSRRDAGQGIYEQYF
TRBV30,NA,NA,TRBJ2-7,TGTGCCTGGAGTGTTCATGGAGCCTACGAGCAGTACTTC,CAWSVHGAYEQYF
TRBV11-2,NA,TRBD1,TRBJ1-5,TGTGCCAGCAGCTCAGGGACAGGGGTTAGCAATCAGCCCCAGCATTTT,CASSSGTGVSNQPQHF
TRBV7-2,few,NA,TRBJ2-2,TGTGCCAGCAGCTTGACCAGGGTATTGAGCACCGGGGAGCTGTTTTTT,CASSLTRVLSTGELFF
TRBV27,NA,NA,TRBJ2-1,TGTGCCAGCAGTCCCTCGTCCAGGGTGGTTCGCAATGAGCAGTTCTTC,CASSPSSRVVRNEQFF
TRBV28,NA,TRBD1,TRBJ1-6,TGTGCCAGCCGTTTGCGACAGGGAAGCTCCTATAATTCACCCCTCCACTTT,CASRLRQGSSYNSPLHF
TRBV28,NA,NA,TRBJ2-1,TGTGCCAGCAGTTTGGGCAGTAGCTCCTACAATGAGCAGTTCTTC,CASSLGSSSYNEQFF
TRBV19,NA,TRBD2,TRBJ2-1,TGTGCCAGTAGCATAGGCGGGCTAGCGGGCACCTACAATGAGCAGTTCTTC,CASSIGGLAGTYNEQFF
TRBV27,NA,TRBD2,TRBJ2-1,TGTGCCAGCAGTTTTTGGACTAGCGGTTACAATGAGCAGTTCTTC,CASSFWTSGYNEQFF
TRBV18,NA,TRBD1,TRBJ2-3,TGTGCCAGCTCACCACTACCGGACAGGAAGACAGATACGCAGTATTTT,CASSPLPDRKTDTQYF
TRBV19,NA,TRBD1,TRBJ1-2,TGTGCCAGTAACGACAGGGGGTCCTATGGCTACACCTTC,CASNDRGSYGYTF
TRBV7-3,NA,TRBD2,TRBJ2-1,TGTGCCAGCAGCTTAGGCGGACTAGCGGGATTCAATGAGCAGTTCTTC,CASSLGGLAGFNEQFF
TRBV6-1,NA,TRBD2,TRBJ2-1,TGTGCCAGCAGAATTGGGACTAGCGGGGGCGGTGAGCAGTTCTTC,CASRIGTSGGGEQFF
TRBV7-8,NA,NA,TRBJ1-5,TGTGCCAGCAGCTTAACAAATCAGCCCCAGCATTTT,CASSLTNQPQHF
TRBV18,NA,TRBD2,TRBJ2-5,TGTGCCAGCTCGGCGACGTGGACTAGCGGACAAGAGACCCAGTACTTC,CASSATWTSGQETQYF
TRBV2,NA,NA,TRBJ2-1,TGTGCCAGCAGTGGCTACGGAGGGACCCTAAGCGATGAGCAGTTCTTC,CASSGYGGTLSDEQFF
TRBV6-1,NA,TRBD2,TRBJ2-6,TGTGCCAGCGACGGGGGGGCTAGTGGGGCCAACGTCCTGACTTTC,CASDGGASGANVLTF
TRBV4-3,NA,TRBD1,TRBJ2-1,TGCGCCAGCAGCTTCGACAGGGTGAATGAGCAGTTCTTC,CASSFDRVNEQFF
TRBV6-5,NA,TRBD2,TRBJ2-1,TGTGCCAGCAGTGCGACTAGCGGGACCTCCAATGAGCAGTTCTTC,CASSATSGTSNEQFF
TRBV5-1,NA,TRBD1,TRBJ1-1,TGCGCCAGCAGCTTCTCCGGGACAGGGTCGCCGACTGAAGCTTTCTTT,CASSFSGTGSPTEAFF
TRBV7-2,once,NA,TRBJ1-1,TGTGCCAGCAGCTTAGCCCTGGGACACGCTGAAGCTTTCTTT,CASSLALGHAEAFF
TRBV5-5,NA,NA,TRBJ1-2,TGTGCCAGCAGCCCGGTTGTCGGTGAAGCTAACTATGGCTACACCTTC,CASSPVVGEANYGYTF
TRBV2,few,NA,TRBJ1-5,TGTGCCAGCATAGCCCAGCCCAATCAGCCCCAGCATTTT,CASIAQPNQPQHF
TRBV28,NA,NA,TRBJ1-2,TGTGCCAGCAGTTTATCGGGGGAAAACTATGGCTACACCTTC,CASSLSGENYGYTF
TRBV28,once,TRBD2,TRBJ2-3,TGTGCCAGCAGTTTTCTCTCGTTAGCGGGAGATACGCAGTATTTT,CASSFLSLAGDTQYF